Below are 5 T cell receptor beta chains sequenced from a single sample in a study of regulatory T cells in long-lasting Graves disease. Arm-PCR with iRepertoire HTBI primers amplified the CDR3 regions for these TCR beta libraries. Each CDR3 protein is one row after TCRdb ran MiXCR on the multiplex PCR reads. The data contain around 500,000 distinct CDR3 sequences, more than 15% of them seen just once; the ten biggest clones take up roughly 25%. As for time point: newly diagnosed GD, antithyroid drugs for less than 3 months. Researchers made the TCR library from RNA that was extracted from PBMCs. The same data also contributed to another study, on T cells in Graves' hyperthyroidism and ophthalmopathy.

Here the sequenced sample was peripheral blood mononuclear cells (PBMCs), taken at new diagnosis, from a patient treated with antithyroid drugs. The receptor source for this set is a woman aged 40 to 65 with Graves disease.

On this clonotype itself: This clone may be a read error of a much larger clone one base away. CDR3 DNA sequence: TGTGCCAGCAGCTCGACAGGAGGAGAGACCCAGTACTTC. Protein product: CASSSTGGETQYF. The V call is TRBV7-3, the J call TRBJ2-5, with D possibly matching TRBD1 (6 bases). The length of the CDR3 is 13 residues. CDR1 is SGHTA and CDR2 is FQGTGA in the germline V gene. V lost 4 bases, J lost 4 bases, and 10 bases lay in between. The variable domain in full, completed from reference TRBV7-3 and TRBJ2-5, reads GAGVSQTPSNKVTEKGKYVELRCDPISGHTALYWYRQSLGQGPEFLIYFQGTGAADDSGLPNDRFFAVRPEGSVSTLKIQRTERGDSAVYLCASSSTGGETQYFGPGTRLLVL.

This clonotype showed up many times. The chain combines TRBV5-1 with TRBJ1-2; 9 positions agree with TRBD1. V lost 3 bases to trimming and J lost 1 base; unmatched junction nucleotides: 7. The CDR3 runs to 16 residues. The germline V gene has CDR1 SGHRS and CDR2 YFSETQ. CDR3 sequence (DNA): TGCGCCAGCAGCTCGACTACAGGGGGCCTTAACTATGGCTACACCTTC. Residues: CASSSTTGGLNYGYTF.

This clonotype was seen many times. CDR3 in DNA: TGTGCCAGCAGCTGGGGAGGGACCGGGGAGCTGTTTTTT. It is translated as CASSWGGTGELFF. The gene calls are TRBV12-3 or TRBV12-4 and TRBJ2-2, with 7 bases matching TRBD2. V lost 6 bases and J lost 5; bases outside the gene matches: 3. The CDR3 is made up of 13 amino acids.

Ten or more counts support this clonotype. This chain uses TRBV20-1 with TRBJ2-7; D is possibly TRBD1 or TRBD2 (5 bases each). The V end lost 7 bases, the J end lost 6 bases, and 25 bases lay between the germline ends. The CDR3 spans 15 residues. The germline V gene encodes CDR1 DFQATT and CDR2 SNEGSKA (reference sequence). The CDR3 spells CSVTRPGTDPPEQYF. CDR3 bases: TGCAGTGTCACACGTCCGGGGACGGATCCCCCCGAGCAGTACTTC.

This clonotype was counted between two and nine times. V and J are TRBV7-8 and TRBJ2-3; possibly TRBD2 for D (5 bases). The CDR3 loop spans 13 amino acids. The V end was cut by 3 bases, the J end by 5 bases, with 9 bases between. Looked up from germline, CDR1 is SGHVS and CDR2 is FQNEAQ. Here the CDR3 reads CASSFFGEDTQYF. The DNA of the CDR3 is TGTGCCAGCAGCTTCTTCGGGGAAGATACGCAGTATTTT.